Listed here is a single T cell receptor (beta chain). Its antigen has not been determined. Per-base quality was not reported, and no clone a single base away is much larger than it. In Seattle, one collaborating source enrolled patients while the infection was active and tracked those patients longitudinally over the course of disease. Whole blood was collected in K2EDTA tubes by collaborating institutions according to the institutions' own protocols. Collaborator samples were shipped for TCRbeta analysis as frozen whole blood, isolated PBMCs, or DNA extracted from either sample type. TCRbeta CDR3 regions were amplified from genomic DNA by means of the immunoSEQ Assay, a bias-controlled multiplex PCR. The original pipeline was this. The number of nucleated cells in each sample was estimated from the amplification of reference gene primers within the assay. Sequence reads were collapsed and filtered to measure the absolute abundance of every unique TCRbeta CDR3 rearrangement. For each sample, productive Simpson clonality was calculated as the square root of Simpson's diversity index across productive rearrangements. This is the immuneACCESS table as TCRdb keeps it, with only in-frame sequences that have V and J called. A part of the clones is gone; compared with another copy, unresolved V genes explain less than half, and the rest is unexplained. For V, J and clone size, that table is used; D and trimming come from the DNA. This sample has a few hundred thousand clones in its table, and approximately 83% of those were observed once. 15% to 19% of the sample is held by the ten biggest clonotypes.

The record originates from a study of blood T cell repertoires in COVID-19 (dated by TCRdb to 2018 to 2020). Context from the whole study: Samples covering the acute and convalescent phases of COVID-19 were provided by collaborators in the United States, Italy and Spain. Nearly every sample came with metadata listing a de-identified subject ID, COVID-19 status, age in years and sex. Subjects who had been exposed to COVID-19, were actively infected with it, or had recovered from it provided the deeply sampled blood TCRbeta repertoires that made up the dataset. The repertoires were released in a freely available public database intended as a resource for research on the immune response to SARS-CoV-2. The material from the prospective study consisted of cDNA or gDNA derived from T cells, B-cell-depleted T cells, or PBMCs. Where available, HLA class I and class II types were taken from metadata supplied by the sample provider and were not determined by assay-based typing. Samples came from the ongoing ImmuneRACE study (first 160 participants) plus 1,254 subjects from 6 global collaborators. Points the paper makes about the study in general: The amount of clinical and demographic metadata varied by source and participant and was provided uncurated.

V and J are trimmed by 5 bases and 5 bases, and the gene matches miss 6 bases of the junction. Via the germline V gene, CDR1 is SGHTA and CDR2 FQGNSA. The CDR3 spans 14 residues, from the cysteine through the phenylalanine. The entry retains the CDR3 DNA only, 42 bases that are in frame from base 1. The sequence links TRBV7-2 to TRBJ1-1, with 9 junctional bases fitting TRBD1. The sequenced sample was peripheral blood. The sequence was obtained from a person between 65 and 79 years old with COVID-19, enrolled during active disease. In nucleotides, the sequence is TGTGCCAGCAGCAACACAGGGGGCGCGACTGAAGCTTTCTTT. It encodes CASSNTGGATEAFF.